These T cell receptor beta chains were read from a single sample in a study of T cell responses to AZD1222 COVID-19 vaccine. Here immunoSEQ multiplex PCR was the method, and the copy in TCRdb shows in-frame clones only, minus some. The sample has about 83,000 clones; approximately 90% are singletons. This material consisted of peripheral blood, taken on day 0 of MenACWY control vaccination. These receptor sequences come from an adult in good health. Each CDR3 is given with its conserved first and last residue.

J: TRBJ1-2
V: TRBV30
CDR3: CAWSVRRDGYGYTF

J: TRBJ2-7
V: TRBV29-1
CDR3: CSVGRDLYEQYF

J: TRBJ2-6
V: TRBV25-1
CDR3: CASSEYGDGANVLTF

J: TRBJ1-1
V: TRBV6-5
CDR3: CASSHRQGADTEAFF

J: TRBJ2-5
V: TRBV3-1/TRBV3-2
CDR3: CASRDGREGSEETQYF

J: TRBJ2-7
V: TRBV30
CDR3: CAWSDPLPKWSYEQYF

J: TRBJ1-2
V: TRBV28
CDR3: CASTPGQGIGYTF

J: TRBJ1-1
V: TRBV18
CDR3: CASSPLQAREAFF

J: TRBJ2-2
V: TRBV7-2
CDR3: CASSLAAGVSTGELFF

J: TRBJ2-1
V: TRBV28
CDR3: CASGRGTAYNEQFF

J: TRBJ1-4
V: TRBV6-5
CDR3: CASREGTATNEKLFF

J: TRBJ2-2
V: TRBV11-2
CDR3: CASSLGPLFAGELFF

J: TRBJ2-3
V: TRBV24-1
CDR3: CATARGSGRAGADTQYF

J: TRBJ1-4
V: TRBV28
CDR3: CASSAGTGALGYEKLFF

J: TRBJ1-5
V: TRBV19
CDR3: CASSMFRGLDNQPQHF

J: TRBJ2-7
V: TRBV6-5
CDR3: CASSYRIYEQYF

J: TRBJ1-3
V: TRBV7-9
CDR3: CASSFTPDGNTIYF

J: TRBJ2-7
V: TRBV2
CDR3: CASSGSRDPSYEQYF

J: TRBJ2-3
V: TRBV11-2
CDR3: CASSSLLGGENTQYF

J: TRBJ2-1
V: TRBV3-1/TRBV3-2
CDR3: CASSQGTGDYNEQFF

J: TRBJ2-1
V: TRBV7-2
CDR3: CASSLHSNEQFF

J: TRBJ1-3
V: TRBV28
CDR3: CGTKAEGWGGNTIYF

J: TRBJ1-1
V: TRBV6-1
CDR3: CASSESLGGTHTEAFF

J: TRBJ1-3
V: TRBV15
CDR3: CATTRGASGNTIYF

J: TRBJ1-2
V: TRBV28
CDR3: CASSRQVYNYGYTF

J: TRBJ2-1
V: TRBV10-3
CDR3: CAVYGQGSSGEQFF

J: TRBJ2-7
V: TRBV28
CDR3: CASSQTYEFMRYEQYF

J: TRBJ2-7
V: TRBV6-2/TRBV6-3
CDR3: CASSYWGWGPDGISYEQYF

J: TRBJ2-1
V: TRBV29-1
CDR3: CSVKGTSGLGEQFF

J: TRBJ1-2
V: TRBV3-1/TRBV3-2
CDR3: CASSQRTAYGGYTF

J: TRBJ1-2
V: TRBV19
CDR3: CASSTSVRVEYGYTF

J: TRBJ1-2
V: TRBV28
CDR3: CASTTDYGYTF

J: TRBJ1-5
V: TRBV5-4
CDR3: CASSLQGNQPQHF

J: TRBJ2-3
V: TRBV10-3
CDR3: CAIRKGTDTQYF

J: TRBJ2-7
V: TRBV27
CDR3: CASSLSPGYEQYF

J: TRBJ1-1
V: TRBV4-1
CDR3: CASSRVLTKNTEAFF

J: TRBJ2-1
V: TRBV20-1
CDR3: CSGALTSWVF

J: TRBJ2-3
V: TRBV5-1
CDR3: CASSLGQGGADTQYF

J: TRBJ2-3
V: TRBV5-1
CDR3: CASSLETGPGTDTQYF

J: TRBJ2-1
V: TRBV4-3
CDR3: CASSQDTKQGREQFF

J: TRBJ2-7
V: TRBV28
CDR3: CASSFMGRGAYEQYF

J: TRBJ1-2
V: TRBV7-2
CDR3: CASRIGEGYTF

J: TRBJ2-3
V: TRBV3-1/TRBV3-2
CDR3: CASSHPGTSGRTDTQYF

J: TRBJ2-7
V: TRBV27
CDR3: CASSSENYHEQYF

J: TRBJ1-2
V: TRBV12-3/TRBV12-4
CDR3: CASDNGANYGYTF

J: TRBJ1-5
V: TRBV5-8
CDR3: CASRYTGAQPQHF

J: TRBJ2-1
V: TRBV11-2
CDR3: CASSLGLAGGLNEQFF

J: TRBJ2-3
V: TRBV15
CDR3: CATSTWTDTQYF

J: TRBJ1-5
V: TRBV6-5
CDR3: CASSSRRGNQPQHF

J: TRBJ2-7
V: TRBV18
CDR3: CASSPRTSGLYEQYF

J: TRBJ2-7
V: TRBV5-6
CDR3: CASSPRRQKISYEQYF

J: TRBJ1-5
V: TRBV5-1
CDR3: CASSRDQGENQPQHF

J: TRBJ1-3
V: TRBV27
CDR3: CASSLSTGLSGNTIYF

J: TRBJ1-1
V: TRBV18
CDR3: CASSPLREPEAFF

J: TRBJ1-1
V: TRBV4-3
CDR3: CASSAYRGLYTEAFF